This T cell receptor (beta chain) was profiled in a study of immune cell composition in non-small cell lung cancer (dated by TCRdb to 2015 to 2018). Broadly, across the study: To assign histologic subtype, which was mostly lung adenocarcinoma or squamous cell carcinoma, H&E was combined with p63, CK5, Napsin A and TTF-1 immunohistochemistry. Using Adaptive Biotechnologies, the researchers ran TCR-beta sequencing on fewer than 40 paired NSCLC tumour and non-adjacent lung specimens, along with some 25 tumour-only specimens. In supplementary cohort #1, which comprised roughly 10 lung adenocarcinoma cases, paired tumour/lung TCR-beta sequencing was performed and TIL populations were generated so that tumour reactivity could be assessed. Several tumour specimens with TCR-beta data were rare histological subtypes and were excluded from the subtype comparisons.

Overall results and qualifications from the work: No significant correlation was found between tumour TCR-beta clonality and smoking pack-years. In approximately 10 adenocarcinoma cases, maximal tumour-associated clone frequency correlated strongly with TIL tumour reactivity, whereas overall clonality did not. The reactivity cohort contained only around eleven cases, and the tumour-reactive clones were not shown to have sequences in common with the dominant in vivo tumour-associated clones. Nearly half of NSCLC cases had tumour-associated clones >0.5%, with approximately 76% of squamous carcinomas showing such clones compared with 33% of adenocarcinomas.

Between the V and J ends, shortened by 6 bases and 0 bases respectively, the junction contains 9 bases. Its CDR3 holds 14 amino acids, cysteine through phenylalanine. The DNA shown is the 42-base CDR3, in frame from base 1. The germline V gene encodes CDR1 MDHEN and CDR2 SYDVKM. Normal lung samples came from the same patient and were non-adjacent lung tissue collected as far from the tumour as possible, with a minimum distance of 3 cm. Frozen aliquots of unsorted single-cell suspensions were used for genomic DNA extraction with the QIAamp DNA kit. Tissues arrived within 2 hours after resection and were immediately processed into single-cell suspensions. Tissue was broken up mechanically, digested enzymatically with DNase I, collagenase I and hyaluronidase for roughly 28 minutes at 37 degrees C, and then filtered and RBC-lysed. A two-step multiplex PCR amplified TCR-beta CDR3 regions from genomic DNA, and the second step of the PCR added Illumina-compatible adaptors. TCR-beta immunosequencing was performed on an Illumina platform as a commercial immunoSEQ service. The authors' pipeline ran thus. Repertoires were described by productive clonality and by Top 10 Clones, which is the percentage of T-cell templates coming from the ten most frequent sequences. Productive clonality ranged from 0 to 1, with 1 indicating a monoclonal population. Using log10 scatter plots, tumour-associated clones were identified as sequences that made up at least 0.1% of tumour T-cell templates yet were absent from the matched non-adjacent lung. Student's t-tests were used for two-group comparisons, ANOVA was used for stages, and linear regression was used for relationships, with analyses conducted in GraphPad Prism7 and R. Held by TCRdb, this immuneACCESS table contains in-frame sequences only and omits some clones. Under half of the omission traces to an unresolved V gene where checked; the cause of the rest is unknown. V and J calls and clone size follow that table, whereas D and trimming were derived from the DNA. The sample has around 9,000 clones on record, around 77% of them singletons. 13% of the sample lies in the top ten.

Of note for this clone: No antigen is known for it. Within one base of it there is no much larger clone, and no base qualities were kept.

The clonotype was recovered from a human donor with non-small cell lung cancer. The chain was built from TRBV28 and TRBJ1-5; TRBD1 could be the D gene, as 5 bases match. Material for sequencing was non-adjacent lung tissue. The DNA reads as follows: TGTGCCAGCAGGACAGAGTATAGCAATCAGCCCCAGCATTTT. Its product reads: CASRTEYSNQPQHF.